The 11 T cell receptor beta chains listed next were all sequenced from one sample in a study of blood T cells in healthy people across ages. Using a J-beta primer mix together with a sample-barcoded 5' primer, a second PCR was run for about 6 to 12 cycles. TCRdb itself ran the 5' RACE reads through MiXCR, one entry per CDR3 protein. Of about 1,400,000 distinct CDR3 sequences listed, around 59% are singletons. The specimen was blood. The receptor source for this set is a man aged 18 to 35 in good health.

V and J are TRBV6-6 and TRBJ2-1; 8 nucleotides match TRBD1. The germline V gene has CDR1 MNHNY and CDR2 SVGAGI (reference sequence). The V gene end was trimmed by 4 bases and the J gene end by 5 bases; junction bases not matched to a gene: 7. The CDR3 is 15 residues long. The CDR3 coding sequence is TGTGCCAGCAGTTCTACAGGGGGTTTCGACAATGAGCAGTTCTTC. It specifies CASSSTGGFDNEQFF.

This clonotype was found many times. This chain joins TRBV7-9 and TRBJ1-4; a possible D gene is TRBD1 (5 bases). CDR1 and CDR2 from the germline V gene are SEHNR and FQNEAQ (reference sequence). Between the trimmed V and J ends, which lost 3 bases and 8 bases, there was a span of 22 bases. The CDR3 runs to 17 residues. This CDR3 is CASSFSGGFARGEKLFF. The CDR3 DNA sequence: TGTGCCAGCAGCTTCAGCGGGGGTTTCGCAAGAGGAGAAAAACTGTTTTTT.

The chain has TRBV4-1 and TRBJ2-3; 8 bases align to TRBD2. With V trimmed by 0 bases and J by 2 bases, 7 bases remained unmatched. Germline lookup yields CDR1 MGHRA and CDR2 YSYEKL. The length of the CDR3 is 17 residues. The CDR3 is CASSQDPPAGVTDTQYF. As DNA, the CDR3 is TGCGCCAGCAGCCAAGATCCGCCAGCGGGAGTCACAGATACGCAGTATTTT.

This clonotype was seen at least ten times. The V call is TRBV6-1, the J call TRBJ2-2; D possibly corresponds to TRBD2 (6 bases). The CDR3 has 15 amino acids. Germline V lookup: CDR1 MNHNS, CDR2 SASEGT. V lost 10 bases to trimming and J lost 0 bases, with 15 bases between them. The CDR3 bases are TGTGCCACCACCGGGGACTCTTCGAACACCGGGGAGCTGTTTTTT. This gives the protein CATTGDSSNTGELFF.

There are many counts of this clonotype. J is TRBJ1-2 and V is TRBV20-1; D not resolved. The CDR3 totals 15 residues. Trimming removed 2 bases from V and 4 bases from J, with 17 bases in between. Germline V gene data show CDR1 as DFQATT and CDR2 as SNEGSKA (reference sequence). CDR3 sequence reads: CSARRSSRGVYGYTF. The CDR3 DNA follows: TGCAGTGCTAGACGCTCCTCCCGAGGTGTCTATGGCTACACCTTC.

The J gene is TRBJ2-1, the V gene TRBV20-1, with no clear D. The V gene's germline CDR1 is DFQATT and CDR2 SNEGSKA (reference sequence). Trimming took 5 bases from V and 1 from J, leaving 12 bases between them. The CDR3 is 14 residues long. CDR3: CSAFRIGSYNEQFF. CDR3 nucleotides: TGCAGTGCTTTCCGTATCGGATCCTACAATGAGCAGTTCTTC.

The V call is TRBV27, the J call TRBJ1-1; the D is unclear. Trimming removed 1 base from V and 3 bases from J, with 9 bases in between. The CDR3 sequence is 14 residues long. In germline, CDR1 is MNHEY, CDR2 SMNVEV (reference sequence). Here the CDR3 DNA reads TGTGCCAGCAGTTTATACTCCCCTGACACTGAAGCTTTCTTT. Residues: CASSLYSPDTEAFF.

A note on this clonotype: A much larger clone is a single base away; this may be a read error. V usage is TRBV29-1 and J usage is TRBJ2-7, with 8 bases lining up with TRBD2. With 3 bases clipped from V and 7 bases from J, the junction kept 11 bases outside the gene matches. The V gene's germline CDR1 is SQVTM and CDR2 ANQGSEA. The CDR3 is 14 amino acids. DNA of the CDR3: TGCAGCGTTGAGGTGGGCGGGGGGCCAAATGAGCAGTACTTC. This encodes CSVEVGGGPNEQYF.

This sequence joins TRBV7-9 and TRBJ1-1; 8 bases line up with TRBD1. The CDR3 runs to 19 residues. Losses at the gene ends were 4 bases for V and 1 base for J; bases not matched to a gene: 17. Germline CDR1 and CDR2: SEHNR and FQNEAQ (reference sequence). The CDR3 loop is CASSWNRQGLQGANTEAFF. CDR3 coding DNA: TGTGCCAGCAGCTGGAACCGACAGGGGCTACAAGGGGCGAACACTGAAGCTTTCTTT.

This clonotype occurred a few times. The chain is built from TRBV7-2 and TRBJ2-7; D perhaps matches TRBD1 (5 bases). Germline V gene sequence: CDR1 SGHTA, CDR2 FQGNSA. The germline V and J ends were trimmed by 1 base and 3 bases, with 13 bases remaining between them. The CDR3 contains 15 residues. For the CDR3, the DNA is TGTGCCAGCAGCTTAGTTCAGGGTTTAAGCTACGAGCAGTACTTC. Translation gives CASSLVQGLSYEQYF.

This clonotype showed up just a few times. The V gene is TRBV7-2, the J gene TRBJ2-3, with TRBD2 matching 12 bases. The germline V gene encodes CDR1 SGHTA and CDR2 FQGNSA. CDR3 length: 20 amino acids. V shed 5 bases, J shed 0 bases, and the junction held 15 bases outside the gene matches. The CDR3 sequence: CASSLPRASGRATSTDTQYF. The CDR3 DNA is TGTGCCAGCAGCCTCCCTCGGGCTAGCGGGAGGGCAACTAGCACAGATACGCAGTATTTT.